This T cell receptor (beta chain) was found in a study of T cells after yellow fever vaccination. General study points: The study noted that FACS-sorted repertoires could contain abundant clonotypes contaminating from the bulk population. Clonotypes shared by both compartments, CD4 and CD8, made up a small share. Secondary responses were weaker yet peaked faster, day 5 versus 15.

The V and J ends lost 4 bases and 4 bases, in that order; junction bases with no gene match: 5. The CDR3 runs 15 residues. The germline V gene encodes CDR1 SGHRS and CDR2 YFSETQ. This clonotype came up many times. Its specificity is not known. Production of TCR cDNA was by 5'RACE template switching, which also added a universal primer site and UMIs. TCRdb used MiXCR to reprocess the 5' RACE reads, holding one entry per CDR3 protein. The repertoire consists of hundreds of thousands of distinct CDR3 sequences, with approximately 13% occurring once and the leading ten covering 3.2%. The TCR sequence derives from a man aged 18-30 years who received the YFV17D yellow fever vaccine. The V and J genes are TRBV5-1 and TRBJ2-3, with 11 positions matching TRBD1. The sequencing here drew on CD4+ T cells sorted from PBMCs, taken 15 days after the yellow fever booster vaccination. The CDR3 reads CASSDRTGGPDTQYF. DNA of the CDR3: TGCGCCAGCAGCGATCGGACAGGGGGCCCAGATACGCAGTATTTT.